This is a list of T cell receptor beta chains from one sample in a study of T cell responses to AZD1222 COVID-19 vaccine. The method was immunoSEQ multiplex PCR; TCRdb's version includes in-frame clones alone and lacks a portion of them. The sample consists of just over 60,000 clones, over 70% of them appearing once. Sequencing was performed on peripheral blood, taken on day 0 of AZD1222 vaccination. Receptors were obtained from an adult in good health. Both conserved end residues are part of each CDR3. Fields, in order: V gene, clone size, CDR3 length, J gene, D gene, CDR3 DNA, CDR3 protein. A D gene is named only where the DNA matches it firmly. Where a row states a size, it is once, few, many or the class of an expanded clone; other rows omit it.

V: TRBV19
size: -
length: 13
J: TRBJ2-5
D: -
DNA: TGTGCCAGTAGTATCGGGGTACAAGAGACCCAGTACTTC
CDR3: CASSIGVQETQYF

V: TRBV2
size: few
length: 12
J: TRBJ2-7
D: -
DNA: TGTGCCAGCAGTGACGGCCTATACGAGCAGTACTTC
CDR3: CASSDGLYEQYF

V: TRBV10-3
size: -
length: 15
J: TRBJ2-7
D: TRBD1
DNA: TGTGCCATCAGTGAGTCGGCAGGGGGTCTCTACGAGCAGTACTTC
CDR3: CAISESAGGLYEQYF

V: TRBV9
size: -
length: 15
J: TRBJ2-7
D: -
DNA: TGTGCCAGCAGCGTGAGAGAAGGGGCCCGCTACGAGCAGTACTTC
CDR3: CASSVREGARYEQYF

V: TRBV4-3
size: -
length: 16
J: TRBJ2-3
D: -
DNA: TGCGCCAGCAGCAAAGCACTAGCTATCAGCACAGATACGCAGTATTTT
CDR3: CASSKALAISTDTQYF

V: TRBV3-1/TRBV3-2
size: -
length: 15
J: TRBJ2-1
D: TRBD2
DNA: TGTGCCAGCAGCCAAGGGCTAGCGGGGGCGAATGAGCAGTTCTTC
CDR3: CASSQGLAGANEQFF

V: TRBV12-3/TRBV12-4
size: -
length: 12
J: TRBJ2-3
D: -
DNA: TGTGCCAGCAGCCCATGGGGAGATACGCAGTATTTT
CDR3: CASSPWGDTQYF

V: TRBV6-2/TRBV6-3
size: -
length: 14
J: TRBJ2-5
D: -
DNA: TGTGCCAGCAGCCCGGCGGGGACAACGCGGACCCAGTACTTC
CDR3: CASSPAGTTRTQYF

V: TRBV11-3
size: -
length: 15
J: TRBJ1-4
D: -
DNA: TGTGCCAGCAGCCCTGGCCAATCAACTAATGAAAAACTGTTTTTT
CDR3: CASSPGQSTNEKLFF

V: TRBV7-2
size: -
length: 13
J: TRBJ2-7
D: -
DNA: TGTGCCAGCAGCTTCAAAAGGGGGAACGAGCAGTACTTC
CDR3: CASSFKRGNEQYF

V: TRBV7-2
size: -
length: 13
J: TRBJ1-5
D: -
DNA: TGTGCCAGCAGCTTAACTTTTAATCAGCCCCAGCATTTT
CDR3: CASSLTFNQPQHF

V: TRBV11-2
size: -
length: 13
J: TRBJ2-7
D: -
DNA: TGTGCCAGCAGCTTAGCTGAGACATACGAGCAGTACTTC
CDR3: CASSLAETYEQYF

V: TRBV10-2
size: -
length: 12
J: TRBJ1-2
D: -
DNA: TGCGCCAGCAGGGGGGGGAGAGATGGCTACACCTTC
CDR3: CASRGGRDGYTF

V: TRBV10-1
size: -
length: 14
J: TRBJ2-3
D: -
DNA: TGCGCCAGCAGTGACGAAGACAACACAGATACGCAGTATTTT
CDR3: CASSDEDNTDTQYF

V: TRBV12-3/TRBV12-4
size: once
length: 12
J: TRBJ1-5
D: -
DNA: TGTGCCAGCAGCCCTCAGAATCAGCCCCAGCATTTT
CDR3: CASSPQNQPQHF

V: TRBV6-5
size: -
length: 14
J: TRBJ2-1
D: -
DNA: TGTGCCAGCAGGATTCAGCCCACCTACAATGAGCAGTTCTTC
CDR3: CASRIQPTYNEQFF

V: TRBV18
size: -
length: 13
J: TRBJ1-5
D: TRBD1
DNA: TGTGCCAGCTCACCCGACAGGGACCAGCCCCAGCATTTT
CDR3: CASSPDRDQPQHF

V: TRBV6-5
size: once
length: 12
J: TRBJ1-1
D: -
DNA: TGTGCCAGCCGCGAGGGGTTCACTGAAGCTTTCTTT
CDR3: CASREGFTEAFF

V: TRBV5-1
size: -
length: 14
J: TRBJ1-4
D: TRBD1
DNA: TGCGCCAGCAGCGTGGACAGGGTTAATGAAAAACTGTTTTTT
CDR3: CASSVDRVNEKLFF

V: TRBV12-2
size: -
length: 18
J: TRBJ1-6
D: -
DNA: TGTGCAAGTCGCTTTCCGGACAGTCCTAGCTCCTATAATTCACCCCTCCACTTT
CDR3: CASRFPDSPSSYNSPLHF

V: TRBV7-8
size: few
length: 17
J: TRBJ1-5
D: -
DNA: TGTGCCAGCAGCGTCCTAGCCGGGGGGGATGGAGGTCAGCCCCAGCATTTT
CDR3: CASSVLAGGDGGQPQHF

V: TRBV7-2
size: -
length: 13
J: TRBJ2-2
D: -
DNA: TGTGCCAGCAGCTCCCGGGGCGGCGGGGAGCTGTTTTTT
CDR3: CASSSRGGGELFF

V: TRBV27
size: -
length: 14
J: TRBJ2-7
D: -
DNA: TGTGCCAGCAGTTTAACCACCAGGGTCGACGAGCAGTACTTC
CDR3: CASSLTTRVDEQYF

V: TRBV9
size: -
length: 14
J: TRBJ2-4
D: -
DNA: TGTGCCAGCAGCGTAGCTTCCAAGGGAAACATTCAGTACTTC
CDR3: CASSVASKGNIQYF

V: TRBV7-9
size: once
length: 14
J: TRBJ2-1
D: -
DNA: TGTGCCAGCAGCTTAGGTGAACGGGGGCGAGAGCAGTTCTTC
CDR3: CASSLGERGREQFF

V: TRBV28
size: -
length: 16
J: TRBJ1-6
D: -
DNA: TGTGCCAGCAGTTCGGTTCTGGGGTCCTATAATTCACCCCTCCACTTT
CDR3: CASSSVLGSYNSPLHF

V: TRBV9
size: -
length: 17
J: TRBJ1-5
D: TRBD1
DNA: TGTGCCAGCAGCGAGGGACAGGGGATAAGGAGCAATCAGCCCCAGCATTTT
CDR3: CASSEGQGIRSNQPQHF

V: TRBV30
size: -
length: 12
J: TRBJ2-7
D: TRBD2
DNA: TGTGCCTGGGGGCGGGGGGGCGGCGAGCAGTACTTC
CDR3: CAWGRGGGEQYF

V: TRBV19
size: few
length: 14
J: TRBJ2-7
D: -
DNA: TGTGCCAGTAGTATGGAAGGCAGATCCTACGAGCAGTACTTC
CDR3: CASSMEGRSYEQYF

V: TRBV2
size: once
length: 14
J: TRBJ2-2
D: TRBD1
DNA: TGTGCCAGCAAGGGGGCAGTTTTAGCCGGGGAGCTGTTTTTT
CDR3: CASKGAVLAGELFF

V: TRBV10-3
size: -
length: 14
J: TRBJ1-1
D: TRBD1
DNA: TGTGCCATCAGTGAGTCGGACAGGGGTCCCGAAGCTTTCTTT
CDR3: CAISESDRGPEAFF

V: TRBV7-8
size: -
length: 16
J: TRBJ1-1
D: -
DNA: TGTGCCAGCAGCAGGAGGCCCGGGAGCGGGGGCACTGAAGCTTTCTTT
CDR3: CASSRRPGSGGTEAFF

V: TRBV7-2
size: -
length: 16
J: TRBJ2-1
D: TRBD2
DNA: TGTGCCAGCAGCCCTTTGGGACTAGCGGGGGGGGTTGAGCAGTTCTTC
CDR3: CASSPLGLAGGVEQFF

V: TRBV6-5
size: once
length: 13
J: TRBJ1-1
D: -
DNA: TGTGCCAGCCGCTCCCCGACAGGAGTGGAAGCTTTCTTT
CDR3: CASRSPTGVEAFF

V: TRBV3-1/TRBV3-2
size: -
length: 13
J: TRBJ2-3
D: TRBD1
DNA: TGTGCCAGTCGGGACAGGGTCACAGATACGCAGTATTTT
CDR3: CASRDRVTDTQYF

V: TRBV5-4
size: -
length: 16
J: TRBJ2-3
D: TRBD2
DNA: TGTGCCAGCAACGAAAGATCGGGGGGGCCCACAGATACGCAGTATTTT
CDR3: CASNERSGGPTDTQYF

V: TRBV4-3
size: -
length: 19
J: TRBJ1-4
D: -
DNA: TGCGCCAGCAGCCAAGATAGAACAGGGAGGGCCCCAACTAATGAAAAACTGTTTTTT
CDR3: CASSQDRTGRAPTNEKLFF

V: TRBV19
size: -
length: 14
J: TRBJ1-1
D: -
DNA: TGTGCTAGTAAGAACTACACGGACGGACTTGAAGCTTTCTTT
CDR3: CASKNYTDGLEAFF

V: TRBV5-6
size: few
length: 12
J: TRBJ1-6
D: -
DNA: TGTGCCAGCAGCCTCGCCCGGGACACCCTCCACTTT
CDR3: CASSLARDTLHF

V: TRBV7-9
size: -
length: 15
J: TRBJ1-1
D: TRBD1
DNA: TGTGCCAGCAGCTCAACCGGGACAGGGAACACTGAAGCTTTCTTT
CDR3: CASSSTGTGNTEAFF

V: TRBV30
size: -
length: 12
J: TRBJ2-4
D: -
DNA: TGTGCCTGGACGCCAGGGGCTAGCGTACAGTACTTC
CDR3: CAWTPGASVQYF